Given below is one T cell receptor beta chain in context. Its cognate antigen has yet to be identified. There are no base qualities to consult, and no much larger clone falls within one base. The junction carries 18 bases between V and J, which are trimmed by 7 bases and 5 bases respectively. Sequences LGHNT (CDR1) and FRNRAP (CDR2) are obtained from the germline V gene. Taken from cysteine to phenylalanine, the CDR3 has 14 residues. Here the CDR3 DNA is all that survives: 42 bases in frame from base 1. The sample is drawn from a study of blood T cell repertoires in COVID-19 (dated by TCRdb to 2020 to 2022). The study in broad terms: Collaborator samples came from the United States, Italy and Spain and covered acute and convalescent phases of COVID-19. The material from the prospective study consisted of cDNA or gDNA derived from T cells, B-cell-depleted T cells, or PBMCs. Deeply sampled blood TCRbeta repertoires from subjects exposed to, actively infected with, or recovered from COVID-19 were included in the dataset. A freely available public database, intended as a resource for researchers studying the immune response to SARS-CoV-2, is where the repertoires were released. The samples were drawn from two sources: the first 160 participants of the ongoing ImmuneRACE study, and approximately 1,300 subjects contributed by 6 global collaborators. A de-identified subject ID, COVID-19 status, age in years and sex were almost always included in the sample metadata. Where available, HLA class I and class II types were taken from metadata supplied by the sample provider and were not determined by assay-based typing.

The research as a whole found: How much clinical and demographic metadata was included differed by source and by participant, and the metadata was provided uncurated.

TCRbeta CDR3 regions were amplified from genomic DNA using the immunoSEQ Assay, a bias-controlled multiplex PCR. Under the source paper's analysis protocol: The number of nucleated cells in each sample was estimated by amplification of reference gene primers within the assay. To quantify the absolute abundance of each unique TCRbeta CDR3 rearrangement, sequence reads were collapsed and filtered. Productive Simpson clonality was computed per sample as the square root of Simpson's diversity index over productive rearrangements. The source is immuneACCESS, and TCRdb retained only in-frame sequences with V and J called. Part of the clones is not carried over; for the studies checked, unresolved V genes explain less than half of this, and the remainder is unexplained. That table supplies the V and J calls and clone size; D and trimming were determined from the DNA. This sample gives about 30,000 clones in total; around 84% of them show up just once. Of the sample, under 65% is held by the ten largest clones.

Collaborating institutions collected whole blood in K2EDTA tubes following their own protocols. Collaborator samples were shipped for TCRbeta analysis as frozen whole blood, isolated PBMCs, or DNA extracted from either sample type. This TCR was sampled from a man aged 65-85 years with acute or convalescent COVID-19. The rearrangement joined TRBV12-5 to TRBJ2-7; the D region possibly corresponds to TRBD2 (7 bases align). The sequenced material came from peripheral blood. The CDR3 region reads CASAWGREQNEQYF. The DNA sequence follows: TGTGCTAGTGCCTGGGGGCGGGAGCAGAACGAGCAGTACTTC.